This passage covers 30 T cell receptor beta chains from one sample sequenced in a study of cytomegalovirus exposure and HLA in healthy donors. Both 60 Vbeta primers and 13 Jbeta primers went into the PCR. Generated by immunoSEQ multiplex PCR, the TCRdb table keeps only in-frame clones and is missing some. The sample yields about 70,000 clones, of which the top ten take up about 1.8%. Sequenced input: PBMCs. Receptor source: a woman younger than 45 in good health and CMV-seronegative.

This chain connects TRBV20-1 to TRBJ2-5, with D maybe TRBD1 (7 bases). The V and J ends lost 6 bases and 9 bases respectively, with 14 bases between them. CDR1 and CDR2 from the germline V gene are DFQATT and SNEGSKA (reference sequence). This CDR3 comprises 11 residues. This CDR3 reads CSALDREAQYF. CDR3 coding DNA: TGCAGTGCCCTTGACAGGGAGGCCCAGTACTTC.

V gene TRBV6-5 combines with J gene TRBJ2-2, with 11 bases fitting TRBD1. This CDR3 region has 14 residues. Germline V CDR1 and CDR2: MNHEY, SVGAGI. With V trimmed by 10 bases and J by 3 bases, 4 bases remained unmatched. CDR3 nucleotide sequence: TGTGCCACCGGACAGGGGGCATACACCGGGGAGCTGTTTTTT. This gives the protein CATGQGAYTGELFF.

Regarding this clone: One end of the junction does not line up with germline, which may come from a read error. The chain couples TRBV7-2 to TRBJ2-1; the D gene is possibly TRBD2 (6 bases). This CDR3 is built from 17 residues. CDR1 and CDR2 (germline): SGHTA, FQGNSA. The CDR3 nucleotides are TGTGCCAGCAGCCCGATGCCCAGACTAGGCTCCGACAATGAGCAGTTCTTC. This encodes CASSPMPRLGSDNEQFF.

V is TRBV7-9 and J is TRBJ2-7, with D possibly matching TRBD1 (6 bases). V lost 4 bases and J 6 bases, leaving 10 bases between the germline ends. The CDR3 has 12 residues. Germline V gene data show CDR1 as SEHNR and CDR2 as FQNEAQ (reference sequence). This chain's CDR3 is CASSSTGLEQYF. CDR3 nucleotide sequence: TGTGCCAGCAGCTCCACAGGGCTCGAGCAGTACTTC.

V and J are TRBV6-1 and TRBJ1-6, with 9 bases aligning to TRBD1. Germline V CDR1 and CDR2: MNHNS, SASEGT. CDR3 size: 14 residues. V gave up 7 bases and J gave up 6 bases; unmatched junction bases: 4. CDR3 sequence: CASIWDRANSPLHF. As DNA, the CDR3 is TGTGCCAGCATTTGGGACAGGGCTAATTCACCCCTCCACTTT.

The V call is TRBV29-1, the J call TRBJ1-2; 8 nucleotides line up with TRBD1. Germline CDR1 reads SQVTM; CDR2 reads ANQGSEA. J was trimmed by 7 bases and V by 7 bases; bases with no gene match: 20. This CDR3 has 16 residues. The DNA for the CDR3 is TGCAGCGCTGTTGCCGGTGAGGCAGGGGGCAGGAGTGGCTACACCTTC. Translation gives CSAVAGEAGGRSGYTF.

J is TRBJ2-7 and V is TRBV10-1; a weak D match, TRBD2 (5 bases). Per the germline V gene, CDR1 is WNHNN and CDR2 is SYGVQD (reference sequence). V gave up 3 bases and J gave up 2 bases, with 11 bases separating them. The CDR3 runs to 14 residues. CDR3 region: CASSDGGSAYEQYF. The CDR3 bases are TGCGCCAGCAGTGACGGTGGGAGTGCCTACGAGCAGTACTTC.

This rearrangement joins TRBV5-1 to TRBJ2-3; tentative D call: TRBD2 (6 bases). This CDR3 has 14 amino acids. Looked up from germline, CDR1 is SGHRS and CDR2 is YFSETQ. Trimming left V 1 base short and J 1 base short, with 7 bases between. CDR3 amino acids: CASSLPSGTDTQYF. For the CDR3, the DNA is TGCGCCAGCAGCTTGCCTAGCGGCACAGATACGCAGTATTTT.

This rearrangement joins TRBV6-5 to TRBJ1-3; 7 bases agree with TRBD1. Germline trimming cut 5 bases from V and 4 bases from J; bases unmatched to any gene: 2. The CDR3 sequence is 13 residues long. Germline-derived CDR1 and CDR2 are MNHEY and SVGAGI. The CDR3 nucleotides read TGTGCCAGCAGTACGACAGGGGGAAACACCATATATTTT. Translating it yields CASSTTGGNTIYF.

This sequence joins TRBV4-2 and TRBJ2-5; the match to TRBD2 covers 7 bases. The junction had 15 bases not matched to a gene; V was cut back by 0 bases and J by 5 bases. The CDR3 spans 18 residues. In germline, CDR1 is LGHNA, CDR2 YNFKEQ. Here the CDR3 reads CASSQDQGFLGGMETQYF. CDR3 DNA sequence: TGTGCCAGCAGCCAAGATCAGGGATTTTTGGGGGGGATGGAGACCCAGTACTTC.

CDR3 sequence: CASSPQTVNTEAFF. The CDR3 nucleotides are TGTGCCAGCAGTCCACAGACGGTGAACACTGAAGCTTTCTTT. This chain uses TRBV27 with TRBJ1-1, with D hard to call. Germline V gene lookup returns CDR1 MNHEY and CDR2 SMNVEV (reference sequence). Trimming took off 5 bases at V and 0 bases at J, with 10 bases between the two ends. The CDR3 extends over 14 amino acids.

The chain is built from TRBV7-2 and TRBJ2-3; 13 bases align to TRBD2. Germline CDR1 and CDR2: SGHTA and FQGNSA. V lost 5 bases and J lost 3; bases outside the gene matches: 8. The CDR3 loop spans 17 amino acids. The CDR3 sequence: CASSVMVTSGRTDTQYF. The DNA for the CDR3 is TGTGCCAGCAGCGTAATGGTGACTAGCGGGAGGACAGATACGCAGTATTTT.

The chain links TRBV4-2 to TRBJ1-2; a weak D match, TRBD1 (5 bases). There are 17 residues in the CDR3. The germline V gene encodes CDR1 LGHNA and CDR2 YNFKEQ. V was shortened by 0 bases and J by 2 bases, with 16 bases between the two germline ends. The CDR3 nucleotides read TGTGCCAGCAGCCAAGATCAGACAGCGCTATCAAACTATGGCTACACCTTC. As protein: CASSQDQTALSNYGYTF.

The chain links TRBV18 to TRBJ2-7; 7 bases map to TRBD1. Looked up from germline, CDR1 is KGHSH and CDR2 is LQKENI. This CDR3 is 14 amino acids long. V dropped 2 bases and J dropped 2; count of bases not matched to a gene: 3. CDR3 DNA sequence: TGTGCCAGCTCACCAACAGGGGACGCCTACGAGCAGTACTTC. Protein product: CASSPTGDAYEQYF.

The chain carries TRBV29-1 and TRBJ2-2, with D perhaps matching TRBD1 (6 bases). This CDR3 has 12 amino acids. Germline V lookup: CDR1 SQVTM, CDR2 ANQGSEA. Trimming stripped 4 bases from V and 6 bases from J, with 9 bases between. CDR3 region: CSVGAGAGELFF. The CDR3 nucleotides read TGCAGCGTTGGTGCAGGGGCCGGGGAGCTGTTTTTT.

The CDR3 DNA follows: TGCGCCAGCAGCTTGGCTGGTCCCCGGGGGGAGACCCAGTACTTC. Translated, it gives CASSLAGPRGETQYF. This chain joins TRBV5-1 and TRBJ2-5, with D perhaps TRBD2 (6 bases). This CDR3 is built from 15 residues. Trimming removed 0 bases from V and 5 bases from J, with 14 bases in between. Germline CDR1 and CDR2: SGHRS and YFSETQ.

CDR3 nucleotide sequence: TGTGCCAGCAGCTCCCGGGGGTACAGCTCCTACGAGCAGTACTTC. It encodes CASSSRGYSSYEQYF. V is TRBV6-5 and J is TRBJ2-7, with D perhaps matching TRBD2 (6 bases). The ends were cut back, 6 bases at V and 0 bases at J, with 15 bases in the middle. Per the germline V gene, CDR1 is MNHEY and CDR2 is SVGAGI. The CDR3 sequence is 15 residues long.

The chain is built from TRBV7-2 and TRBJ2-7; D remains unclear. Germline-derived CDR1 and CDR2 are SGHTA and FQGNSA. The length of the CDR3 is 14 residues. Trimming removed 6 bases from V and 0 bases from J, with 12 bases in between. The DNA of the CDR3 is TGTGCCAGCAGGCCCCCACAGAGCTCCTACGAGCAGTACTTC. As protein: CASRPPQSSYEQYF.

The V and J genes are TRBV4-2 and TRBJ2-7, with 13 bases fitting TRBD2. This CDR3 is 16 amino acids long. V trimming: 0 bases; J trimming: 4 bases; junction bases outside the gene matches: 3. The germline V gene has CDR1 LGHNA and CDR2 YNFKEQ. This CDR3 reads CASSQDGTSGKYEQYF. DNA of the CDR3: TGTGCCAGCAGCCAAGATGGGACTAGCGGGAAGTACGAGCAGTACTTC.

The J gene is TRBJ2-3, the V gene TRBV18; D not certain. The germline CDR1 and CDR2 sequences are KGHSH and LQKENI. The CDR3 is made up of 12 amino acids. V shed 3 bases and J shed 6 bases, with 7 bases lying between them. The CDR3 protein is CASSPIGDTQYF. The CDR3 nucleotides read TGTGCCAGCTCACCCATCGGGGATACGCAGTATTTT.

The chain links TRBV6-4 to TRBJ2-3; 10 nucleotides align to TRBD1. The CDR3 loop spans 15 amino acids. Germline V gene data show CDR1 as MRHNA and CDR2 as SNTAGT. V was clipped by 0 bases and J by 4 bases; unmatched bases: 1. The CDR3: CASSDSTGGADTQYF. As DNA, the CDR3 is TGTGCCAGCAGTGACTCGACAGGGGGCGCAGATACGCAGTATTTT.

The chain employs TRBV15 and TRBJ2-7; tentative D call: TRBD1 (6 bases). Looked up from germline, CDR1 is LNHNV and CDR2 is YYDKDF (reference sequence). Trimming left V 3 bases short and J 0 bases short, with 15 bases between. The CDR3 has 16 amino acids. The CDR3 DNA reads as TGTGCCACCAGCAGTGACTCTGGACAGATCTCCTACGAGCAGTACTTC. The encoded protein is CATSSDSGQISYEQYF.

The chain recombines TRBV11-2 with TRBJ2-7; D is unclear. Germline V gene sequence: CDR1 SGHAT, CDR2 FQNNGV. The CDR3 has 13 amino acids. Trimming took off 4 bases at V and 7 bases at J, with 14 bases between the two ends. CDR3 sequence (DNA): TGTGCCAGCAGCTGGCACCCGACGGGTGAGCAGTACTTC. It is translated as CASSWHPTGEQYF. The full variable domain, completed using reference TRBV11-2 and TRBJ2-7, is EAGVAQSPRYKIIEKRQSVAFWCNPISGHATLYWYQQILGQGPKLLIQFQNNGVVDDSQLPKDRFSAERLKGVDSTLKIQPAKLEDSAVYLCASSWHPTGEQYFGPGTRLTVT.

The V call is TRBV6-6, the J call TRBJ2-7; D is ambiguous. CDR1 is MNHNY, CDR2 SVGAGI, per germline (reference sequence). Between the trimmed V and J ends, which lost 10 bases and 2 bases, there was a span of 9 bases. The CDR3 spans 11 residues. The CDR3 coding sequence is TGTGCCACTACAGCCACCTACGAGCAGTACTTC. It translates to CATTATYEQYF.

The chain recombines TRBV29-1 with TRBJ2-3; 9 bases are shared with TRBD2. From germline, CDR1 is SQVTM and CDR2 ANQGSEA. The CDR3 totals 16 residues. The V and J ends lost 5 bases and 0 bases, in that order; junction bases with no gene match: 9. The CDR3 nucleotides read TGCAGCGTTCGGGGGCTAGCGGGACATAGCACAGATACGCAGTATTTT. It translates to CSVRGLAGHSTDTQYF.

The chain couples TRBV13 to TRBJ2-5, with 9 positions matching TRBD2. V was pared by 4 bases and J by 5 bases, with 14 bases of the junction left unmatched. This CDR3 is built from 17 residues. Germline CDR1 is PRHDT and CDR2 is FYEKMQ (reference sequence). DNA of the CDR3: TGTGCCAGCAGCTCACGAGATTGGCGGGGGGGTGTGGAGACCCAGTACTTC. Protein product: CASSSRDWRGGVETQYF.

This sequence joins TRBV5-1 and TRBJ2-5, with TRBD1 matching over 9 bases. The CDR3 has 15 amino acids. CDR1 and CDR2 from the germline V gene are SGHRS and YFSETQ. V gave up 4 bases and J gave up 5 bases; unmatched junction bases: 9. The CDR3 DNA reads TGCGCCAGCAGCCAGGGACAGGGTGAAGGGGAGACCCAGTACTTC. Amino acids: CASSQGQGEGETQYF. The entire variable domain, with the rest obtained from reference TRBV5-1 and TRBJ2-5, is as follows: KAGVTQTPRYLIKTRGQQVTLSCSPISGHRSVSWYQQTPGQGLQFLFEYFSETQRNKGNFPGRFSGRQFSNSRSEMNVSTLELGDSALYLCASSQGQGEGETQYFGPGTRLLVL.

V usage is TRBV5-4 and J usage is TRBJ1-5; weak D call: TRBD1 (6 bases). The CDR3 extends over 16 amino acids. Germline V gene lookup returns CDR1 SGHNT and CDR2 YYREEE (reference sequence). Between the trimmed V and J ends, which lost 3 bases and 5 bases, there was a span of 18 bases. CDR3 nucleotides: TGTGCCAGCAGCTCCGGCGGCGGGGGCCGGGATCAGCCCCAGCATTTT. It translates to CASSSGGGGRDQPQHF.

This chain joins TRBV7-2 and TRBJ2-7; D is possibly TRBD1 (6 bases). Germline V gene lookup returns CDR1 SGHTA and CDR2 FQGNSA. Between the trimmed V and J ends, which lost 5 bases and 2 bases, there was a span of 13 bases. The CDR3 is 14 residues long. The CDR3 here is CASSPKGVPYEQYF. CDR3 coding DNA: TGTGCCAGCAGCCCTAAGGGGGTCCCCTACGAGCAGTACTTC.

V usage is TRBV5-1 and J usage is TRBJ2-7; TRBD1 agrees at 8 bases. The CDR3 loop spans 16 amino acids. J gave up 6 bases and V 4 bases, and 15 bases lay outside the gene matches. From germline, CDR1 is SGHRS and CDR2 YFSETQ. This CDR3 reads CASSPLLDRVLTEQYF. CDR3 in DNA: TGCGCCAGCAGCCCACTTTTGGACAGGGTCCTAACCGAGCAGTACTTC.